This T cell receptor beta chain is drawn from a study of Graves' ophthalmopathy and Graves' hyperthyroidism. Whole-study context: Peripheral blood was gathered at first diagnosis, ahead of any treatment whatsoever. Study-wide points: The model reached 70.59% sensitivity and under 75% specificity for predicting ophthalmopathy progression.

This clonotype showed up many times. Its antigen remains unidentified. Ophthalmopathic donors had moderate-to-severe activity, CAS ≥3 and NOSPECS ≥4, with disease that had lasted under 3 months. Diagnosis relied on clinical symptoms, serum thyroxine, TRAb, thyroid ultrasound and orbital computed tomography. RNA transcripts served as template for amplifying TCR beta CDR3 sequences. HTBI primers primed a first-round RT-PCR, and a second-round multiplex PCR followed. TCRdb passed the multiplex PCR reads through MiXCR, listing each CDR3 protein once. The data show under 400,000 distinct CDR3 sequences, with 17% seen just once and more than 9% held by the top ten. The receptor was derived from an adult man with Graves' ophthalmopathy. Input material: peripheral blood.

CDR3 protein: CASSRWDNNSPLHF. The CDR3 DNA reads TGTGCCAGCAGCCGTTGGGATAATAATTCACCCCTCCACTTT. This sequence joins TRBV7-2 and TRBJ1-6; D ambiguous. CDR1 is SGHTA and CDR2 is FQGNSA in the germline V gene. V dropped 5 bases and J dropped 5 bases, with 10 bases sitting between them. This CDR3 spans 14 amino acids.